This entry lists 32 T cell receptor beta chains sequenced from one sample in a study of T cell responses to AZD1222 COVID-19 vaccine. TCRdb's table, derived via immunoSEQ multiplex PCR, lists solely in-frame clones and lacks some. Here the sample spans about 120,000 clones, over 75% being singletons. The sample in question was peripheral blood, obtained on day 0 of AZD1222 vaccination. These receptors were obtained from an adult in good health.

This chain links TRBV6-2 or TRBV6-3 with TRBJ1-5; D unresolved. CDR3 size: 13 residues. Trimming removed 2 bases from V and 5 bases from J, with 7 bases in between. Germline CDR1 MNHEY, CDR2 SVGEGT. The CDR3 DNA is TGTGCCAGCAGTTACCCCCTTTATCAGCCCCAGCATTTT. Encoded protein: CASSYPLYQPQHF.

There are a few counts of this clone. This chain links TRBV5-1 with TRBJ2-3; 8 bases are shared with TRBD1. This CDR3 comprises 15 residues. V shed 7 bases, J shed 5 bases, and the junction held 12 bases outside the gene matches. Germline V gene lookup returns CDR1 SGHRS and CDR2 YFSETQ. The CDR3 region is CASRMLDRVEDTQYF. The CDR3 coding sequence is TGCGCCAGCCGGATGTTGGACAGGGTGGAAGATACGCAGTATTTT. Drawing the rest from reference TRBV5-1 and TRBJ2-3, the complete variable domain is KAGVTQTPRYLIKTRGQQVTLSCSPISGHRSVSWYQQTPGQGLQFLFEYFSETQRNKGNFPGRFSGRQFSNSRSEMNVSTLELGDSALYLCASRMLDRVEDTQYFGPGTRLTVL.

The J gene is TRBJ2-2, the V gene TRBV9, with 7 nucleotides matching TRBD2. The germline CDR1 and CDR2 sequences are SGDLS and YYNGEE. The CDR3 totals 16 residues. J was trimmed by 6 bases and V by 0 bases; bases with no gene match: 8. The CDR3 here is CASSVGASGVPGELFF. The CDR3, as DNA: TGTGCCAGCAGCGTAGGTGCAAGCGGGGTACCCGGGGAGCTGTTTTTT.

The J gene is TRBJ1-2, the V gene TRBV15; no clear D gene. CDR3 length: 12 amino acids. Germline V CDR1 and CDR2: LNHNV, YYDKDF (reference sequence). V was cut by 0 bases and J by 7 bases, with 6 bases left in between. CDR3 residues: CATSRDSSGYTF. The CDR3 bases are TGTGCCACCAGCAGAGATAGTTCTGGCTACACCTTC.

The chain's CDR3 is CASSALSGNGYTF. CDR3 sequence (DNA): TGTGCCAGCAGCGCCTTGTCAGGGAACGGCTACACCTTC. The chain is built from TRBV4-2 and TRBJ1-2; possibly TRBD1 for D (5 bases). V lost 5 bases and J lost 8, with 15 bases in between. CDR3 length equals 13 residues. Germline-derived CDR1 and CDR2 are LGHNA and YNFKEQ.

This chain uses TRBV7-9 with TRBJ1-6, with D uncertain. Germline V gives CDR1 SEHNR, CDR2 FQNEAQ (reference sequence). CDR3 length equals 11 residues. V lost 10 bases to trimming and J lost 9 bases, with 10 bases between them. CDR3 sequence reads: CATDLSSPLHF. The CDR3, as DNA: TGTGCCACAGATCTTAGTTCACCCCTCCACTTT. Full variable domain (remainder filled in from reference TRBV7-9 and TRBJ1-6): DTGVSQNPRHKITKRGQNVTFRCDPISEHNRLYWYRQTLGQGPEFLTYFQNEAQLEKSRLLSDRFSAERPKGSFSTLEIQRTEQGDSAMYLCATDLSSPLHFGNGTRLTVT.

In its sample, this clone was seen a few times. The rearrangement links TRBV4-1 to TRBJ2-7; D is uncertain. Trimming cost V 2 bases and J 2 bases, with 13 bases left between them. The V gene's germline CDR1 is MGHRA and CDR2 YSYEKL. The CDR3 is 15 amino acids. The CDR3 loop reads CASSQRVGSPYEQYF. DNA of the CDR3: TGCGCCAGCAGCCAAAGAGTAGGGTCACCCTACGAGCAGTACTTC.

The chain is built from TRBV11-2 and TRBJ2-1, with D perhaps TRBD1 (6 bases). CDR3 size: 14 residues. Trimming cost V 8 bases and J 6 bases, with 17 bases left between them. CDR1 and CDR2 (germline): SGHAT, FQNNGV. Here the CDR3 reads CASEGVLAFNEQFF. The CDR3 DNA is TGTGCCAGCGAGGGGGTGCTTGCCTTCAATGAGCAGTTCTTC.

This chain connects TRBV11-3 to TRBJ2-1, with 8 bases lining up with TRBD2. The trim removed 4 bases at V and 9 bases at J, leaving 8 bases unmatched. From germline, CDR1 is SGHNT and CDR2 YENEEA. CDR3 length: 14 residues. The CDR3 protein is CASSSGGVLGEQFF. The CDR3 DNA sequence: TGTGCCAGCAGCTCGGGGGGGGTTTTGGGTGAGCAGTTCTTC.

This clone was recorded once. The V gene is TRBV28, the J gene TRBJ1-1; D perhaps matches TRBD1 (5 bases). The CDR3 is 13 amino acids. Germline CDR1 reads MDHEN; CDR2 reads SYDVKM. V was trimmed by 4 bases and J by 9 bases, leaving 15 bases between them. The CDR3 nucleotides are TGTGCCAGCAGTTGGGGGGGGGACGCCAAAGCTTTCTTT. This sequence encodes CASSWGGDAKAFF. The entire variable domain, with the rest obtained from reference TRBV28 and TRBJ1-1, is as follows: DVKVTQSSRYLVKRTGEKVFLECVQDMDHENMFWYRQDPGLGLRLIYFSYDVKMKEKGDIPEGYSVSREKKERFSLILESASTNQTSMYLCASSWGGDAKAFFGQGTRLTVV.

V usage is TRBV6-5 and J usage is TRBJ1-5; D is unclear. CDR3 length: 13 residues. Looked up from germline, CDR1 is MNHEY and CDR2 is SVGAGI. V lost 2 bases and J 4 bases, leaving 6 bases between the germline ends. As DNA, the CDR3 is TGTGCCAGCAGTTACGCAGAGAATCAGCCCCAGCATTTT. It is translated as CASSYAENQPQHF.

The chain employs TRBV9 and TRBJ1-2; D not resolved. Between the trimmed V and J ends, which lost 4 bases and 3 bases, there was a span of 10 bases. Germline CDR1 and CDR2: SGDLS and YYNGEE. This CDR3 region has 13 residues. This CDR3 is CASSPRTDYGYTF. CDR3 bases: TGTGCCAGCAGCCCCCGGACCGACTATGGCTACACCTTC.

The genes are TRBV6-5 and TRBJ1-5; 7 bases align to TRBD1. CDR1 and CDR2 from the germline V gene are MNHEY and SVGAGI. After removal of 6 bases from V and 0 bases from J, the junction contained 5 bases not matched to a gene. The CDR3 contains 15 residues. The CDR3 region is CASSRDSYSNQPQHF. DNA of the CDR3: TGTGCCAGCAGCCGGGACAGTTATAGCAATCAGCCCCAGCATTTT.

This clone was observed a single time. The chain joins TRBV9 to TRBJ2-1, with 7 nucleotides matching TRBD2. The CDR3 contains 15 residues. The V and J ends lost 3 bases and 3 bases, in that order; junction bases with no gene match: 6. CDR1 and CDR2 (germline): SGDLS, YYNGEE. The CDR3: CASSESGAVYNEQFF. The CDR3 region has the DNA TGTGCCAGCAGCGAGAGCGGGGCAGTCTACAATGAGCAGTTCTTC.

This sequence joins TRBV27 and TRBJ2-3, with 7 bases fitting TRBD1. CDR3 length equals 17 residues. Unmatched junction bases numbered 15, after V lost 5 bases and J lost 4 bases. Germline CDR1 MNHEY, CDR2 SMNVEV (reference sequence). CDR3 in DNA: TGTGCCAGCAGTCTACAACCTGACAGGGTCTGGGCAGATACGCAGTATTTT. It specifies CASSLQPDRVWADTQYF.

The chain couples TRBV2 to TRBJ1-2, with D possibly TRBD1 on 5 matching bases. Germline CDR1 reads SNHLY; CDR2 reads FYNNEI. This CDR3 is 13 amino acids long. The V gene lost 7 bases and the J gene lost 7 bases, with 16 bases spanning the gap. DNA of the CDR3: TGTGCCAGCATAAGGGGTGGGAGTAGTGGCTACACCTTC. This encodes CASIRGGSSGYTF.

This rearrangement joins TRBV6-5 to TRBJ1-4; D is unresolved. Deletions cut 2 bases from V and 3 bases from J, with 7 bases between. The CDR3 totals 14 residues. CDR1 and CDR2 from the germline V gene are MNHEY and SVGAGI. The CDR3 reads CASSYVGPNEKLFF. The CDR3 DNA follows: TGTGCCAGCAGTTACGTGGGCCCTAATGAAAAACTGTTTTTT.

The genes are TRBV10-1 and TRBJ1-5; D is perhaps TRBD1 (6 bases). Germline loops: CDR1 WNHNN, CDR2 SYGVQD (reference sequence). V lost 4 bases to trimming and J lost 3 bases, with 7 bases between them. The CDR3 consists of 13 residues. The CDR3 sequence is CASSGQVNQPQHF. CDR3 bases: TGCGCCAGCAGTGGACAGGTCAATCAGCCCCAGCATTTT.

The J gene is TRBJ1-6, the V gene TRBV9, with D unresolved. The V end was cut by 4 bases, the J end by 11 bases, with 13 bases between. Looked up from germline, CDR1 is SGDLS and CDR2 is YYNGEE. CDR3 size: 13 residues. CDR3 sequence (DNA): TGTGCCAGCAGCCCAGTTGGGGAGGCACCCCTCCACTTT. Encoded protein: CASSPVGEAPLHF.

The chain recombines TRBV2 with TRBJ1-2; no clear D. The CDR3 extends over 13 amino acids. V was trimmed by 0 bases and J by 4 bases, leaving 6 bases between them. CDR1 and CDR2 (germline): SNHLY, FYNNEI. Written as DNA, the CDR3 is TGTGCCAGCAGTGAAGCTGAGGCCTATGGCTACACCTTC. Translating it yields CASSEAEAYGYTF.

The CDR3 DNA is TGTGCCAGCAGTTTACAGACCGGAGGGGATACGCAGTATTTT. This translates into CASSLQTGGDTQYF. This rearrangement joins TRBV27 to TRBJ2-3, with D possibly being TRBD2 (6 bases). CDR1 is MNHEY and CDR2 is SMNVEV in the germline V gene (reference sequence). The CDR3 totals 14 residues. Deletions cut 2 bases from V and 6 bases from J, with 12 bases between.

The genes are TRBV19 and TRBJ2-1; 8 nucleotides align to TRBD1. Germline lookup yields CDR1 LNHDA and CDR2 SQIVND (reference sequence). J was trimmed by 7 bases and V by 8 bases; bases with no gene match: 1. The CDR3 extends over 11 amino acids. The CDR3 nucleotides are TGTGCCAGTGACAGGGGTAATGAGCAGTTCTTC. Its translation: CASDRGNEQFF.

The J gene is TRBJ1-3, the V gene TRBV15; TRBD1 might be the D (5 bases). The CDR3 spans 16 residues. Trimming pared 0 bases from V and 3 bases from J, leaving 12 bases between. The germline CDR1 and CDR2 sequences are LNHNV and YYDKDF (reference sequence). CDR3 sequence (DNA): TGTGCCACCAGCAGAGAGGGCAGGGCTCTTGGAAACACCATATATTTT. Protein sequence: CATSREGRALGNTIYF.

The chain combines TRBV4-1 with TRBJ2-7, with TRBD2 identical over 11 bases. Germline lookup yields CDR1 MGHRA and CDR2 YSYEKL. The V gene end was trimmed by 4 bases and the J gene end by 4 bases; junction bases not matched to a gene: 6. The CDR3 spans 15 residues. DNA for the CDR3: TGCGCCAGCAGCCCATTAGCGGGGGGGATGTACGAGCAGTACTTC. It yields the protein CASSPLAGGMYEQYF.

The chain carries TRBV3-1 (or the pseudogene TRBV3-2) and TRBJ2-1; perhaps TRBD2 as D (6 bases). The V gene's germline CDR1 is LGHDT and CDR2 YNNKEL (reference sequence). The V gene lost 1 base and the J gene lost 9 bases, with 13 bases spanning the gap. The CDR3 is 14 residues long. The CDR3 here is CASSQVGGAGEQFF. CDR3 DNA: TGTGCCAGCAGCCAAGTCGGAGGGGCGGGTGAGCAGTTCTTC.

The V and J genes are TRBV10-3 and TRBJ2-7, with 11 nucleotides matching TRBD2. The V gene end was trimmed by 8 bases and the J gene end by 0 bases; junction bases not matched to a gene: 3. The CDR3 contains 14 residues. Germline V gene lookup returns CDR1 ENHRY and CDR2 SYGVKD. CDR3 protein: CAIGTSGFSYEQYF. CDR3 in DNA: TGTGCCATCGGGACTAGCGGATTCTCCTACGAGCAGTACTTC.

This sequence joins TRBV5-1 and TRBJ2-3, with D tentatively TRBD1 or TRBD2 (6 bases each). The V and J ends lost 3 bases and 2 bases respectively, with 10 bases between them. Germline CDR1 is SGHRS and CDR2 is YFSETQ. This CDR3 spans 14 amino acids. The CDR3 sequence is CASSSGGPTDTQYF. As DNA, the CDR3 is TGCGCCAGCAGCTCCGGGGGCCCCACAGATACGCAGTATTTT.

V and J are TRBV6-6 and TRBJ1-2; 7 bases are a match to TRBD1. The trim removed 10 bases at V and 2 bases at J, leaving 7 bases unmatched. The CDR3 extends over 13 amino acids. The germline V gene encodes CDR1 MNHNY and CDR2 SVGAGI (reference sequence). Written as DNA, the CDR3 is TGTGCCACCGAAGACAGGGTCAACTATGGCTACACCTTC. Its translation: CATEDRVNYGYTF.

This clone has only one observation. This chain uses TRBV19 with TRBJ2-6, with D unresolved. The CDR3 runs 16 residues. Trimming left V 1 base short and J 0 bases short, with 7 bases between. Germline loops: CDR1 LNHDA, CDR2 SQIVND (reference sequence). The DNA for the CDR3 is TGTGCCAGTAGTATAGGCGGTAACTCTGGGGCCAACGTCCTGACTTTC. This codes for CASSIGGNSGANVLTF. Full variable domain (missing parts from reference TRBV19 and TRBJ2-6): DGGITQSPKYLFRKEGQNVTLSCEQNLNHDAMYWYRQDPGQGLRLIYYSQIVNDFQKGDIAEGYSVSREKKESFPLTVTSAQKNPTAFYLCASSIGGNSGANVLTFGAGSRLTVL.

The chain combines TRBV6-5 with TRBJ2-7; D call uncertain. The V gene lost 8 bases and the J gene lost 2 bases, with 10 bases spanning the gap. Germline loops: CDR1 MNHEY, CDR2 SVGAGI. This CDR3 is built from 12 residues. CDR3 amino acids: CASEDRAYEQYF. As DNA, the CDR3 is TGTGCCAGCGAGGATCGAGCCTACGAGCAGTACTTC.

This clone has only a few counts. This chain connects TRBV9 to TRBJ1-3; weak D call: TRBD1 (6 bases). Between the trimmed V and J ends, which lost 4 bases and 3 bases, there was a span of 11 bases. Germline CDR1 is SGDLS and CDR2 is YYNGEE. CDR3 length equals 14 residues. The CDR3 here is CASSTTGNGNTIYF. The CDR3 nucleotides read TGTGCCAGCAGCACTACAGGGAATGGAAACACCATATATTTT.

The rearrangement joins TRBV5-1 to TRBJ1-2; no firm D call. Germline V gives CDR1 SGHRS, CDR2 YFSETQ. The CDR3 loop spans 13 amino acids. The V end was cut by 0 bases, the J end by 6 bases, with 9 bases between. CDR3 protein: CASSLAAGDGYTF. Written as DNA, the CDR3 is TGCGCCAGCAGCTTGGCCGCAGGCGATGGCTACACCTTC.